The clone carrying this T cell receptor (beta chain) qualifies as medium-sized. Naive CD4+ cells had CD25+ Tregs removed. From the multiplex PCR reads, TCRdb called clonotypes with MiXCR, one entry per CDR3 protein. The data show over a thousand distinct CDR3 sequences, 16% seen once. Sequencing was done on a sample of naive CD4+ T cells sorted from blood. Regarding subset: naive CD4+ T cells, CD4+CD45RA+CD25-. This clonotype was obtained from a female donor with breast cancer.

CDR3 amino acids: CASSPTGRGGYTF. The CDR3 nucleotides are TGTGCCAGCAGCCCCACAGGCCGTGGCGGCTACACCTTC. The rearrangement joins TRBV12-3 or TRBV12-4 to TRBJ1-2; D possibly corresponds to TRBD1 (5 bases). V lost 6 bases and J lost 8, with 16 bases in between. The CDR3 has 13 residues.